The present T cell receptor beta chain was sequenced within a study of blood T cell repertoires in COVID-19 (dated by TCRdb to 2020 to 2022). Regarding the research as a whole: Samples from collaborators originated in the United States, Italy and Spain and spanned both the acute and convalescent phases of COVID-19. The samples were drawn from the first 160 participants of the ongoing ImmuneRACE study and from roughly 1,300 subjects provided by 6 global collaborators. Sample metadata almost always included a de-identified subject ID, COVID-19 status, age in years and sex. HLA class I and class II types, where available, came from metadata supplied by the sample provider rather than from assay-based typing. The repertoires were released in a freely available public database intended as a resource for research on the immune response to SARS-CoV-2. The material from the prospective study consisted of cDNA or gDNA derived from T cells, B-cell-depleted T cells, or PBMCs. Subjects who had been exposed to COVID-19, were actively infected with it, or had recovered from it provided the deeply sampled blood TCRbeta repertoires that made up the dataset.

The germline V gene provides CDR1 MDHEN and CDR2 SYDVKM. From the cysteine up to the phenylalanine, the CDR3 has a length of 15 residues. CDR3 DNA is the only sequence kept; it has 45 bases, read in frame from the first base. Cut back by 2 bases and 1 base, the V and J ends lie 9 bases apart. One collaborating source in Seattle enrolled patients while the patients were actively infected and followed the patients over time throughout the course of disease. Each collaborating institution followed its own protocols to collect whole blood in K2EDTA tubes. For TCRbeta analysis, collaborator samples were shipped as frozen whole blood, as isolated PBMCs, or as DNA extracted from either sample type. TCRbeta CDR3 regions were amplified from genomic DNA by means of the immunoSEQ Assay, a bias-controlled multiplex PCR. The paper's data handling went like this. The number of nucleated cells in each sample was estimated by amplification of reference gene primers within the assay. To quantify the absolute abundance of each unique TCRbeta CDR3 rearrangement, sequence reads were collapsed and filtered. For each sample, productive Simpson clonality was calculated by taking the square root of Simpson's diversity index across productive rearrangements. The source is immuneACCESS, and TCRdb retained only in-frame sequences with V and J called. Part of the clones is not carried over; for the studies checked, unresolved V genes explain less than half of this, and the remainder is unexplained. That table is the source of V, J and clone size, and D and trimming were worked out from the DNA. The sample contains about 150,000 clones, approximately 85% of them found a single time. 0.63% of the sample is taken by the ten largest.

This clone was seen a handful of times. This receptor's antigen is unknown. No base qualities exist here, and no much larger clone lies one base off it. What the work shows at the level of the full study, not this receptor alone: The quantity of clinical and demographic metadata differed by source and by participant and was supplied without curation.

The V and J segments used are TRBV28 and TRBJ1-5; no D gene is confidently identified. Sample: peripheral blood. The TCR sequence derives from a man between 60 and 70 years old with COVID-19, enrolled during active disease. CDR3 protein: CASSLLPQSNQPQHF. The nucleotide sequence is TGTGCCAGCAGTTTACTGCCACAAAGCAATCAGCCCCAGCATTTT.